The 2 T cell receptor beta chains below all came from one sample that was sequenced in a study of spatial heterogeneity in lung cancer. As for time point: blood at routine non-recurrence follow-up after resection. Without sorting, whole RNA was sequenced from tumor, nontumor lung or frozen PBMC. In TCRdb, the 5' RACE reads were re-called with MiXCR into one record per CDR3 protein. The table includes about 25,000 distinct CDR3 sequences, approximately 6% detected once. Sequenced material: PBMCs, taken at follow-up. Receptor source: a male donor with early-stage non-small cell lung cancer.

The J gene is TRBJ2-4, the V gene TRBV20-1; 13 bases fit TRBD2. Germline V gene sequence: CDR1 DFQATT, CDR2 SNEGSKA (reference sequence). Trimming at V came to 3 bases and at J to 8 bases, leaving 4 bases not matched to a gene. The CDR3 loop spans 14 amino acids. CDR3 DNA sequence: TGCAGTGCTAGCCGAACTAGCGGGAGGGACATTCAGTACTTC. Translation gives CSASRTSGRDIQYF.

V is TRBV7-9 and J is TRBJ1-2; 7 nucleotides match TRBD1. V gave up 5 bases and J gave up 8 bases; unmatched junction bases: 5. In germline, CDR1 is SEHNR, CDR2 FQNEAQ (reference sequence). CDR3 length: 12 amino acids. CDR3 protein: CASSPQGGGYTF. CDR3 nucleotides: TGTGCCAGCAGCCCCCAGGGGGGAGGCTACACCTTC.